This passage covers 3 T cell receptor beta chains from one sample sequenced in a study of monozygotic twins with inflammatory bowel disease. TCRdb processed the 5' RACE reads again and assigns one entry to each CDR3 protein, with no DNA. The sample has 350,000 to 400,000 distinct CDR3 sequences, and its top ten clones hold around 2.6%. The specimen was blood. These receptors were collected from a human donor with ulcerative colitis or Crohn's disease, or a healthy co-twin of an affected twin (not recorded which).

This chain links TRBV5-5 with TRBJ2-6. From germline, CDR1 is SGHKS and CDR2 YYEKEE (reference sequence). This CDR3 is built from 15 residues. CDR3 region: CASSHVGSGANVLTF. The complete variable domain, with remaining parts taken from reference TRBV5-5 and TRBJ2-6, reads DAGVTQSPTHLIKTRGQQVTLRCSPISGHKSVSWYQQVLGQGPQFIFQYYEKEERGRGNFPDRFSARQFPNYSSELNVNALLLGDSALYLCASSHVGSGANVLTFGAGSRLTVL.

The V and J genes are TRBV7-7 and TRBJ2-3; without DNA, the TCRdb call of TRBD2 cannot be checked. This CDR3 is 16 amino acids long. Per germline, CDR1 SSHAT and CDR2 FNYEAQ (reference sequence). CDR3 region: CASSVELGTGTDTQYF.

This chain connects TRBV7-6 to TRBJ2-2; the D call of TRBD1 rests on TCRdb alone, since no DNA is present to check it. The germline V gene encodes CDR1 SGHVS and CDR2 FNYEAQ. CDR3 length: 15 amino acids. CDR3: CASSLNRANTGELFF. Combining the CDR3 with reference TRBV7-6 and TRBJ2-2 gives the whole variable domain GAGVSQSPRYKVTKRGQDVALRCDPISGHVSLYWYRQALGQGPEFLTYFNYEAQQDKSGLPNDRFSAERPEGSISTLTIQRTEQRDSAMYRCASSLNRANTGELFFGEGSRLTVL.